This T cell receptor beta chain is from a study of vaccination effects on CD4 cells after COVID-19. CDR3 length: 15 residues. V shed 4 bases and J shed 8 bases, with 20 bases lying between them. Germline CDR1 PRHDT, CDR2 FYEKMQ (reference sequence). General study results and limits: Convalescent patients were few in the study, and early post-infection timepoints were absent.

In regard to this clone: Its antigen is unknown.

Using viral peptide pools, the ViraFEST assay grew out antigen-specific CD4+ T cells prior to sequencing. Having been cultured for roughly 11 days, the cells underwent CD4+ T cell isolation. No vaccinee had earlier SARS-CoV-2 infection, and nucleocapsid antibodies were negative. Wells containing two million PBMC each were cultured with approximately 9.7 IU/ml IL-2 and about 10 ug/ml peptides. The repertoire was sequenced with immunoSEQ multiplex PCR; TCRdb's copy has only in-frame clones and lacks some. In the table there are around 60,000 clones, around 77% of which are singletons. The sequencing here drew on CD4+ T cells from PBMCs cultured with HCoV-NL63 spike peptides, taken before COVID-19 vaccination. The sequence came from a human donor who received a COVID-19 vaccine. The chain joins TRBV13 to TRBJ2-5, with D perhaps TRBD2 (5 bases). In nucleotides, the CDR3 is TGTGCCAGCAGCTCGTCCCGGGGAACACGGGAAACCCAGTACTTC. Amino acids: CASSSSRGTRETQYF.